The sequence of this T cell receptor beta chain was determined in a study of lymphopenia after photon versus proton radiotherapy. TCRdb keeps only in-frame clones here, not all; method: immunoSEQ multiplex PCR. The sample holds about 70,000 clones; under 95% are singletons and the top ten take 2.2%. With 3 bases clipped from V and 4 bases from J, the junction kept 12 bases outside the gene matches. Germline values: CDR1 SEHNR, CDR2 FQNEAQ (reference sequence). The CDR3 is made up of 17 amino acids. V and J are TRBV7-9 and TRBJ1-2; TRBD1 matches at 9 bases. The clonotype originates from a woman aged 40 to 50 with cholangiocarcinoma. Specimen: peripheral blood, collected from a patient treated with photon-based radiotherapy. This chain's CDR3 is CASSFGQGKRHSYGYTF. The CDR3 region has the DNA TGTGCCAGCAGCTTCGGACAGGGGAAGCGACATAGCTATGGCTACACCTTC.